These T cell receptor beta chains were read from a single sample in a study of T cell responses to AZD1222 COVID-19 vaccine. Only in-frame clones appear in the TCRdb table, and some are missing; sequencing was by immunoSEQ multiplex PCR. The repertoire holds 150,000 to 180,000 clones, with approximately 90% as singletons. Here the sequenced sample was peripheral blood, taken on day 0 of AZD1222 vaccination. Source of these receptors: an adult in good health. The CDR3 runs from the conserved cysteine through the conserved F or W. The order of the fields is J gene, V gene, D gene, clone size, CDR3 protein, CDR3 DNA. D genes are given only for firm matches. Clone size is shown for a subset of rows, as once, few, many or a class of expanded clone.

J gene: TRBJ2-5; V gene: TRBV27; D gene: .; clone size: .; CDR3 protein: CASSLVLGETQYF; CDR3 DNA: TGTGCCAGCAGTTTGGTCTTGGGAGAGACCCAGTACTTC
J gene: TRBJ1-5; V gene: TRBV5-5; D gene: .; clone size: .; CDR3 protein: CASSLSGDSNQPQHF; CDR3 DNA: TGTGCCAGCAGCCTTTCAGGGGATAGCAATCAGCCCCAGCATTTT
J gene: TRBJ2-7; V gene: TRBV20-1; D gene: .; clone size: .; CDR3 protein: CSASSRAGASYEQYF; CDR3 DNA: TGCAGTGCTAGTAGCAGGGCAGGGGCGTCCTACGAGCAGTACTTC
J gene: TRBJ1-1; V gene: TRBV3-1/TRBV3-2; D gene: .; clone size: .; CDR3 protein: CASSSGPGNTEAFF; CDR3 DNA: TGTGCCAGCAGTTCCGGACCGGGGAACACTGAAGCTTTCTTT
J gene: TRBJ2-2; V gene: TRBV7-9; D gene: .; clone size: once; CDR3 protein: CASRAELTGELFF; CDR3 DNA: TGTGCCAGCAGGGCAGAACTTACTGGGGAGCTGTTTTTT
J gene: TRBJ2-7; V gene: TRBV7-2; D gene: .; clone size: .; CDR3 protein: CASSWYHEQYF; CDR3 DNA: TGTGCCAGCAGTTGGTACCACGAGCAGTACTTC
J gene: TRBJ2-7; V gene: TRBV2; D gene: .; clone size: .; CDR3 protein: CASNPGTPVGEQYF; CDR3 DNA: TGTGCCAGCAACCCAGGGACACCGGTGGGCGAGCAGTACTTC
J gene: TRBJ1-2; V gene: TRBV4-3; D gene: .; clone size: .; CDR3 protein: CASSQEVGVGYGYTF; CDR3 DNA: TGCGCCAGCAGCCAAGAGGTGGGGGTGGGCTATGGCTACACCTTC
J gene: TRBJ1-3; V gene: TRBV5-5; D gene: TRBD1; clone size: few; CDR3 protein: CASSLVTGRGNTIYF; CDR3 DNA: TGTGCCAGCAGCTTGGTGACAGGGAGAGGAAACACCATATATTTT
J gene: TRBJ2-2; V gene: TRBV18; D gene: .; clone size: .; CDR3 protein: CASSRGQNTGELFF; CDR3 DNA: TGTGCCAGCTCCCGGGGACAGAACACCGGGGAGCTGTTTTTT
J gene: TRBJ1-1; V gene: TRBV4-3; D gene: TRBD1; clone size: .; CDR3 protein: CASSQDRQGGTEAFF; CDR3 DNA: TGCGCCAGCAGCCAGGACCGACAGGGTGGTACTGAAGCTTTCTTT
J gene: TRBJ2-1; V gene: TRBV15; D gene: TRBD1; clone size: .; CDR3 protein: CATSSGQGSYNEQFF; CDR3 DNA: TGTGCCACCAGCTCGGGACAGGGTTCCTACAATGAGCAGTTCTTC
J gene: TRBJ2-1; V gene: TRBV5-4; D gene: .; clone size: few; CDR3 protein: CASSSGGGNEQFF; CDR3 DNA: TGTGCCAGCAGCTCCGGGGGCGGGAATGAGCAGTTCTTC
J gene: TRBJ1-2; V gene: TRBV19; D gene: TRBD1; clone size: .; CDR3 protein: CASSPDRVDYGYTF; CDR3 DNA: TGTGCCAGTAGCCCTGACAGGGTGGACTATGGCTACACCTTC
J gene: TRBJ2-1; V gene: TRBV11-2; D gene: .; clone size: once; CDR3 protein: CASSSTSSSYNEQFF; CDR3 DNA: TGTGCCAGCAGCTCCACTTCGAGCTCCTACAATGAGCAGTTCTTC
J gene: TRBJ1-4; V gene: TRBV5-1; D gene: TRBD1; clone size: .; CDR3 protein: CASSLGQGMNEKLFF; CDR3 DNA: TGCGCCAGCAGCTTGGGACAGGGGATGAATGAAAAACTGTTTTTT